Following are 21 T cell receptor beta chains from one sample sequenced in a study of technical replicates of blood from a handful of donors. Here immunoSEQ multiplex PCR was the method, and the copy in TCRdb shows in-frame clones only, minus some. The sample has some 70,000 clones; approximately 88% are singletons. Sequencing input: PBMCs. These receptors all stem from a human donor in good health. Some clones in this sample may be carry-over from other donors' samples.

The chain uses TRBV4-3 and TRBJ2-7; no reliable D call. The CDR3 has 15 residues. The germline V gene encodes CDR1 LGHNA and CDR2 YSLEER. The V gene lost 0 bases and the J gene lost 9 bases, with 18 bases spanning the gap. The CDR3 loop reads CASSQEASSGVVQYF. The DNA of the CDR3 is TGCGCCAGCAGCCAAGAGGCGTCGTCCGGAGTGGTGCAGTACTTC.

This rearrangement joins TRBV7-9 to TRBJ2-7; TRBD1 aligns across 8 bases. This CDR3 region has 14 residues. Germline lookup yields CDR1 SEHNR and CDR2 FQNEAQ (reference sequence). V shed 4 bases and J 2 bases; nucleotides not matched to a gene: 4. CDR3 loop: CASSSRTGTYEQYF. The CDR3 DNA follows: TGTGCCAGCAGCTCCAGGACAGGGACCTACGAGCAGTACTTC.

The chain employs TRBV29-1 and TRBJ1-1; D unresolved. The CDR3 is 12 amino acids. Trimming cost V 6 bases and J 4 bases, with 12 bases left between them. Germline-derived CDR1 and CDR2 are SQVTM and ANQGSEA. CDR3 nucleotide sequence: TGCAGCGTAATCGGACGGGGCACTGAAGCTTTCTTT. It is translated as CSVIGRGTEAFF.

The chain is built from TRBV28 and TRBJ1-3, with 8 bases fitting TRBD1. This CDR3 has 17 amino acids. Trimming removed 5 bases from V and 7 bases from J; junction bases left unmatched: 16. Germline assignment: CDR1 MDHEN and CDR2 SYDVKM. CDR3 coding DNA: TGTGCCAGCAGTCCCCGGGGCAGGGGGCGAGGAGGGAACACCATATATTTT. This codes for CASSPRGRGRGGNTIYF.

V usage is TRBV7-9 and J usage is TRBJ2-7; TRBD1 is a possible D gene (5 bases). Looked up from germline, CDR1 is SEHNR and CDR2 is FQNEAQ (reference sequence). This CDR3 spans 13 amino acids. Trimming took 1 base from V and 5 from J, leaving 9 bases between them. CDR3: CASSLVGANEQYF. The CDR3 nucleotides are TGTGCCAGCAGCTTAGTAGGGGCCAACGAGCAGTACTTC.

This chain links TRBV29-1 with TRBJ2-7; 12 bases line up with TRBD1. V shed 4 bases and J 4 bases; nucleotides not matched to a gene: 8. The CDR3 consists of 15 residues. Germline V gene data show CDR1 as SQVTM and CDR2 as ANQGSEA. CDR3 loop: CSVVYGTGGRYEQYF. CDR3 bases: TGCAGCGTTGTTTACGGGACAGGGGGCAGGTACGAGCAGTACTTC.

This clone was seen a handful of times. The chain links TRBV6-5 to TRBJ1-1; 8 bases are a match to TRBD1. Trimming removed 2 bases from V and 4 bases from J; junction bases left unmatched: 6. The CDR3 has 15 amino acids. In germline, CDR1 is MNHEY, CDR2 SVGAGI. DNA for the CDR3: TGTGCCAGCAGTTACCAGGGGGCAATGAGCACTGAAGCTTTCTTT. Protein: CASSYQGAMSTEAFF.

The gene calls are TRBV5-1 and TRBJ2-3; TRBD2 might be the D (6 bases). Germline V gives CDR1 SGHRS, CDR2 YFSETQ. This CDR3 contains 13 residues. Trimming left V 4 bases short and J 6 bases short, with 12 bases between. CDR3 coding DNA: TGCGCCAGCAGCCTGCGGGGCGCCGATACGCAGTATTTT. It translates to CASSLRGADTQYF.

The chain uses TRBV27 and TRBJ2-7, with D unresolved. This CDR3 contains 13 residues. V was clipped by 4 bases and J by 0 bases, with 7 bases between them. CDR1 is MNHEY and CDR2 is SMNVEV in the germline V gene (reference sequence). As DNA, the CDR3 is TGTGCCAGCAGTTCCTCTAGCTCCTACGAGCAGTACTTC. As protein: CASSSSSSYEQYF.

The CDR3 bases are TGTGCCAGCAGTTTTCCCGGGACACCATCCTACGAGCAGTACTTC. Its translation is CASSFPGTPSYEQYF. V is TRBV6-6 and J is TRBJ2-7; D might be TRBD1 (6 bases). The V and J ends lost 4 bases and 1 base respectively, with 14 bases between them. CDR1 and CDR2 from the germline V gene are MNHNY and SVGAGI (reference sequence). The CDR3 length is 15 residues.

The chain carries TRBV6-5 and TRBJ1-1; 7 nucleotides agree with TRBD1. The CDR3 totals 13 residues. The V segment lost 0 bases and the J segment 11 bases; nucleotides outside the gene matches: 6. Germline CDR1 reads MNHEY; CDR2 reads SVGAGI. In DNA form, the CDR3 reads TGTGCCAGCAGTTACTCGGGCAGGGGGTATGCTTTCTTT. Translated, it gives CASSYSGRGYAFF.

The genes are TRBV10-3 and TRBJ2-2; tentatively, D is TRBD2 (6 bases). V was pared by 6 bases and J by 4 bases, with 12 bases between. CDR3 length equals 14 residues. Per the germline V gene, CDR1 is ENHRY and CDR2 is SYGVKD. The chain's CDR3 is CAIRDSGGTGELFF. DNA for the CDR3: TGTGCCATCAGGGATAGCGGAGGCACCGGGGAGCTGTTTTTT.

V and J are TRBV4-3 and TRBJ2-3; 10 bases agree with TRBD2. Germline loops: CDR1 LGHNA, CDR2 YSLEER. This CDR3 has 17 residues. The J segment lost 2 bases and the V segment lost 0 bases, leaving 5 bases of the junction unmatched. The CDR3, as DNA: TGCGCCAGCAGCCAAGATAGAACTAGCGGGGCCACAGATACGCAGTATTTT. Its protein is CASSQDRTSGATDTQYF.

The chain links TRBV9 to TRBJ1-1; 8 bases fit TRBD1. The V and J ends lost 3 bases and 6 bases, in that order; junction bases with no gene match: 10. Germline loops: CDR1 SGDLS, CDR2 YYNGEE. The CDR3 spans 15 residues. CDR3 bases: TGTGCCAGCAGCGACACTGGGACAGGAGGGTCTGAAGCTTTCTTT. It encodes CASSDTGTGGSEAFF.

V and J are TRBV6-1 and TRBJ2-7, with 8 bases identical to TRBD1. Germline V CDR1 and CDR2: MNHNS, SASEGT. J was trimmed by 4 bases and V by 6 bases; bases with no gene match: 11. This CDR3 has 15 residues. CDR3 DNA sequence: TGTGCCAGCAGGGCAGAGGGACAGGTTGTTTACGAGCAGTACTTC. Encoded protein: CASRAEGQVVYEQYF.

The V call is TRBV6-1, the J call TRBJ1-5; 7 nucleotides line up with TRBD1. CDR3 length: 14 residues. Germline V gives CDR1 MNHNS, CDR2 SASEGT. Trimming took 4 bases from V and 7 from J; bases not matched to a gene: 7. The CDR3 region has the DNA TGTGCCAGCAGTGGGGCAGGGGGACGGCAGCCCCAGCATTTT. The encoded protein is CASSGAGGRQPQHF.

To note about this clone: In the same sample, other DNA sequences code for this CDR3. The genes are TRBV5-1 and TRBJ2-1, with 7 bases lining up with TRBD2. J was trimmed by 3 bases and V by 2 bases; bases with no gene match: 2. The CDR3 has 14 amino acids. Germline V gives CDR1 SGHRS, CDR2 YFSETQ. The CDR3 DNA follows: TGCGCCAGCAGCTTATCGGGGGGCTACAATGAGCAGTTCTTC. Protein product: CASSLSGGYNEQFF.

The chain couples TRBV29-1 to TRBJ2-5; D might be TRBD2 (5 bases). The CDR3 consists of 13 residues. With 6 bases removed from V and 5 bases from J, the gap between germline ends came to 16 bases. The V gene's germline CDR1 is SQVTM and CDR2 ANQGSEA. CDR3 residues: CSVQLLELETQYF. CDR3 DNA: TGCAGCGTCCAATTACTAGAATTGGAGACCCAGTACTTC.

This chain connects TRBV7-2 to TRBJ1-2; D gene uncertain. Germline V gene lookup returns CDR1 SGHTA and CDR2 FQGNSA. CDR3 size: 14 residues. V lost 2 bases to trimming and J lost 1 base, with 8 bases between them. DNA of the CDR3: TGTGCCAGCAGCTTATCGGGGAATAACTATGGCTACACCTTC. The encoded protein is CASSLSGNNYGYTF.

The chain combines TRBV10-3 with TRBJ1-2, with a possible D match to TRBD1 (6 bases). V dropped 0 bases and J dropped 7 bases, with 9 bases sitting between them. The CDR3 contains 13 residues. Germline values: CDR1 ENHRY, CDR2 SYGVKD. CDR3 sequence reads: CAISESLQGGYTF. The CDR3 nucleotides read TGTGCCATCAGTGAGTCTTTACAGGGTGGCTACACCTTC.

V and J are TRBV5-8 and TRBJ2-3; 14 bases agree with TRBD2. The CDR3 extends over 15 amino acids. Germline V gene data show CDR1 as SGHTS and CDR2 as YDEGEE. After removal of 4 bases from V and 5 bases from J, the junction contained 3 bases not matched to a gene. The chain's CDR3 is CASSTGLAGVDTQYF. Written as DNA, the CDR3 is TGTGCCAGCAGCACGGGACTAGCGGGGGTAGATACGCAGTATTTT.